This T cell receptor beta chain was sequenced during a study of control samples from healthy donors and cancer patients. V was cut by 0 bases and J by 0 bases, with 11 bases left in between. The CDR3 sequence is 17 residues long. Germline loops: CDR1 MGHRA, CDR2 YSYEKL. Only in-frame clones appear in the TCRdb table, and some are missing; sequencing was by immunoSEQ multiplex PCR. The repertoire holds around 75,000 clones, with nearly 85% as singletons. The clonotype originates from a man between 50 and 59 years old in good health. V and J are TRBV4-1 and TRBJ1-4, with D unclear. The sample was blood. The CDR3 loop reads CASSQDYTITTNEKLFF. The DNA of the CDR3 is TGCGCCAGCAGCCAAGATTATACCATCACAACTAATGAAAAACTGTTTTTT.